This TCR beta chain was profiled in a study of T cell changes during pregnancy in multiple sclerosis. Germline lookup yields CDR1 SGHRS and CDR2 YFSETQ. The V end lost 0 bases, the J end lost 6 bases, and 10 bases lay between the germline ends. There are 14 residues in the CDR3. This table comes from immunoSEQ multiplex PCR, and its TCRdb copy is limited to in-frame clones, with some not included. The sample lists about 89,000 clones, approximately 95% occurring once. This specimen consisted of peripheral blood, obtained after pregnancy. This clonotype was obtained from a female donor in good health, enrolled as a control in a pregnancy study. The chain has TRBV5-1 and TRBJ2-1; TRBD1 might be the D (6 bases). CDR3 region: CASSLDGTRNEQFF. The CDR3 DNA reads TGCGCCAGCAGCTTGGATGGGACACGCAATGAGCAGTTCTTC. Using reference TRBV5-1 and TRBJ2-1 for the parts outside the CDR3, the full variable domain is KAGVTQTPRYLIKTRGQQVTLSCSPISGHRSVSWYQQTPGQGLQFLFEYFSETQRNKGNFPGRFSGRQFSNSRSEMNVSTLELGDSALYLCASSLDGTRNEQFFGPGTRLTVL.